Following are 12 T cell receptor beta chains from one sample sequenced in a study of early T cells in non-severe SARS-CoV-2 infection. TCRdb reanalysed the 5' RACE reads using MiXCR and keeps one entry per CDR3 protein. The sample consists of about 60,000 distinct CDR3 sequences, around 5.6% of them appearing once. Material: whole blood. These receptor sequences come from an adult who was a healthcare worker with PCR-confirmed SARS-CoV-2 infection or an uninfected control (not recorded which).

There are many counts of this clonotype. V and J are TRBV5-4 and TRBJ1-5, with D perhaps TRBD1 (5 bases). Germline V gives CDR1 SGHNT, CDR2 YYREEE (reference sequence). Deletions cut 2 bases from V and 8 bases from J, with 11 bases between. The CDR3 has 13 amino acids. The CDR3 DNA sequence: TGTGCCAGCAGCTTTGGGCAGGGAGAGCCCCAGCATTTT. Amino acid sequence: CASSFGQGEPQHF.

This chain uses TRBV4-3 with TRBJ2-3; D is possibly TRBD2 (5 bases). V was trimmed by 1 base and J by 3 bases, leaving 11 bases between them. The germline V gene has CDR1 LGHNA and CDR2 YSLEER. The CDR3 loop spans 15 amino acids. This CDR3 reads CASSQVIGLTDTQYF. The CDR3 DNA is TGCGCCAGCAGCCAAGTCATCGGACTTACAGATACGCAGTATTTT.

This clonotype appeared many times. The CDR3 sequence is CASSRTGGDSSGNTIYF. CDR3 DNA: TGCGCCAGCAGCCGGACGGGGGGCGATAGCTCTGGAAACACCATATATTTT. V and J are TRBV5-1 and TRBJ1-3, with TRBD1 as a possible D gene (6 bases). CDR1 is SGHRS, CDR2 YFSETQ, per germline. The CDR3 contains 17 residues. Trimming shortened V by 4 bases and J by 0 bases, and 17 bases separated the two germline ends.

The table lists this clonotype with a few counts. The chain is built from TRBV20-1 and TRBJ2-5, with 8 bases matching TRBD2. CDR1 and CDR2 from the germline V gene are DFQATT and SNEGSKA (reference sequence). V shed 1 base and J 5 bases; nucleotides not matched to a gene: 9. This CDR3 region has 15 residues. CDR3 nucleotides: TGCAGTGCTAGAGCCAGCGGGAGTAGGCGGGAGACCCAGTACTTC. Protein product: CSARASGSRRETQYF.

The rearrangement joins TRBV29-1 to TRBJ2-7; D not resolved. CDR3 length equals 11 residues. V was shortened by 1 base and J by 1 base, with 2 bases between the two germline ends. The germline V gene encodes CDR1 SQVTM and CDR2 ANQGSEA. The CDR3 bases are TGCAGCGTTGAAGTGTCCTACGAGCAGTACTTC. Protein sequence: CSVEVSYEQYF.

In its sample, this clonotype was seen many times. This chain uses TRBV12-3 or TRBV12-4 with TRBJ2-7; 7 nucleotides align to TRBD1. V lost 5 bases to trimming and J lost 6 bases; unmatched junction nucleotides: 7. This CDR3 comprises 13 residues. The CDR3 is CASSRDSRGEQYF. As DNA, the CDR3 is TGTGCCAGCAGTAGGGACAGCAGAGGCGAGCAGTACTTC.

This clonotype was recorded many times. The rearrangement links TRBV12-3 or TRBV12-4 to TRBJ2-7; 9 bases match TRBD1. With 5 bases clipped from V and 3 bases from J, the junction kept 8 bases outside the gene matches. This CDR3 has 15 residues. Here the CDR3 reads CASSSSGTGIYEQYF. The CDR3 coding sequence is TGTGCCAGCAGTAGCTCCGGGACAGGGATCTACGAGCAGTACTTC.

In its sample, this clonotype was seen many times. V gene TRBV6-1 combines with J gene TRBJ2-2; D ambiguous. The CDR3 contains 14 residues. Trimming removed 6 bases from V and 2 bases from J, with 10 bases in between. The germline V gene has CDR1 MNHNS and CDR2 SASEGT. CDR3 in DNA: TGTGCCAGCAGGGTTCTACCTAACACCGGGGAGCTGTTTTTT. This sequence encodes CASRVLPNTGELFF.

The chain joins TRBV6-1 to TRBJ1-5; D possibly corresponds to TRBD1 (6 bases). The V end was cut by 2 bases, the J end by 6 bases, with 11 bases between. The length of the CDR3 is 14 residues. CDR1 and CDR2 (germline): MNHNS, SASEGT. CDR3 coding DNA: TGTGCCAGCAGTGAACAGGGGATGTTTCAGCCCCAGCATTTT. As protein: CASSEQGMFQPQHF.

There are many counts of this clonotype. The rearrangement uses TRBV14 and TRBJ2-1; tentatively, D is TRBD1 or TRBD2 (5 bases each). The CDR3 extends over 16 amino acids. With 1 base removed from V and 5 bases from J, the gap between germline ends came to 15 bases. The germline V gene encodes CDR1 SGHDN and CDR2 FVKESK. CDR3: CASSQAGQVWDNEQFF. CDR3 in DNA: TGTGCCAGCAGCCAAGCGGGGCAGGTGTGGGACAATGAGCAGTTCTTC.

The CDR3 region has the DNA TGCGCCAGCAGCTATGAGGGGGCCAACACTGAAGCTTTCTTT. This codes for CASSYEGANTEAFF. The J gene is TRBJ1-1, the V gene TRBV5-1; 7 bases are a match to TRBD1. The CDR3 extends over 14 amino acids. V dropped 3 bases and J dropped 2; count of bases not matched to a gene: 4. Germline V gives CDR1 SGHRS, CDR2 YFSETQ.

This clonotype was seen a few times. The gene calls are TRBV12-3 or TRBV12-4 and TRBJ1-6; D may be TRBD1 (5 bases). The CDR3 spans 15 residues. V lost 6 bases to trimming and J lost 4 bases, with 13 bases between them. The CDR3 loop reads CASSGPGAYNSPLHF. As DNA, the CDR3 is TGTGCCAGCAGCGGTCCCGGGGCGTATAATTCACCCCTCCACTTT.